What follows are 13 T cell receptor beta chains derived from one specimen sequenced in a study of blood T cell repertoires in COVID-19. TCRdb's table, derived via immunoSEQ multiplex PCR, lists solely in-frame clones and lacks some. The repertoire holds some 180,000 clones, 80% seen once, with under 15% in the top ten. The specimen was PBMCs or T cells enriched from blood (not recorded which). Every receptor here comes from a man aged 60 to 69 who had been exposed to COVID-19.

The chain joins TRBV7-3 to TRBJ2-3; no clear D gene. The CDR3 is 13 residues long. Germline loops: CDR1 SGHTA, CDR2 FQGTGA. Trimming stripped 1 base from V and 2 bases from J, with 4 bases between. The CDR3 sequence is CASSLSYTDTQYF. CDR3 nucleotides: TGTGCCAGCAGCTTAAGCTACACAGATACGCAGTATTTT.

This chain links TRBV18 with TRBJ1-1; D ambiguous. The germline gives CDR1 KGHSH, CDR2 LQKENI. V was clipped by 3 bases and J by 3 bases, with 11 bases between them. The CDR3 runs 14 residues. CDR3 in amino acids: CASSPRTRDTEAFF. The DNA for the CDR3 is TGTGCCAGCTCACCCCGGACTAGGGACACTGAAGCTTTCTTT.

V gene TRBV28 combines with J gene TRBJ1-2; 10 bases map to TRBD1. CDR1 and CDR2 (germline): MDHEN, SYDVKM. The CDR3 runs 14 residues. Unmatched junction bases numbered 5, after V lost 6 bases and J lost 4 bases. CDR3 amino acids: CASSPTGGIYGYTF. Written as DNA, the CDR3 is TGTGCCAGCAGCCCGACAGGGGGCATCTATGGCTACACCTTC.

In nucleotides, the CDR3 is TGTGCCAGCAGCCCGGGACAGTCGAACACCGGGGAGCTGTTTTTT. Encoded protein: CASSPGQSNTGELFF. The chain links TRBV5-4 to TRBJ2-2; 7 positions agree with TRBD1. The CDR3 is made up of 15 amino acids. Unmatched junction bases numbered 3, after V lost 4 bases and J lost 0 bases. CDR1 and CDR2 from the germline V gene are SGHNT and YYREEE (reference sequence). The full variable domain, completed using reference TRBV5-4 and TRBJ2-2, is ETGVTQSPTHLIKTRGQQVTLRCSSQSGHNTVSWYQQALGQGPQFIFQYYREEENGRGNFPPRFSGLQFPNYSSELNVNALELDDSALYLCASSPGQSNTGELFFGEGSRLTVL.

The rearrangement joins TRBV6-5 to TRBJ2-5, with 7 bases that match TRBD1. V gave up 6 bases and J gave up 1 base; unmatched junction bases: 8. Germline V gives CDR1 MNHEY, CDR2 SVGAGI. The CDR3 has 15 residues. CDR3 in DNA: TGTGCCAGCAGACCCGGACAGGCCAGCCAAGAGACCCAGTACTTC. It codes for CASRPGQASQETQYF.

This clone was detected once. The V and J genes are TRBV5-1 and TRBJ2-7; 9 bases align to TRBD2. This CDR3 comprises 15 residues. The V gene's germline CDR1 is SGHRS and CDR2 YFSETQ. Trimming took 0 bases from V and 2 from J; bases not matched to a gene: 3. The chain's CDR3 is CASSLAASGAYEQYF. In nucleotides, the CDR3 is TGCGCCAGCAGCTTGGCGGCTAGCGGGGCCTACGAGCAGTACTTC.

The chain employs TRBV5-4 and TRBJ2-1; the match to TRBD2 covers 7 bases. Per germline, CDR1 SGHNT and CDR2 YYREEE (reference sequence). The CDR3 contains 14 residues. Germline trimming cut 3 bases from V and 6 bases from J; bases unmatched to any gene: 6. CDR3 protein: CASSSLAVGNEQFF. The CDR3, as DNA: TGTGCCAGCAGCTCCCTAGCGGTTGGCAATGAGCAGTTCTTC.

In nucleotides, the CDR3 is TGTGCCAGCAGCATGCTCAGAACTAGCAATCAGCCCCAGCATTTT. This gives the protein CASSMLRTSNQPQHF. V gene TRBV7-2 combines with J gene TRBJ1-5; D is uncertain. The germline V gene encodes CDR1 SGHTA and CDR2 FQGNSA. This CDR3 spans 15 amino acids. The V gene lost 5 bases and the J gene lost 0 bases, with 11 bases spanning the gap. Using reference TRBV7-2 and TRBJ1-5 for the parts outside the CDR3, the full variable domain is GAGVSQSPSNKVTEKGKDVELRCDPISGHTALYWYRQSLGQGLEFLIYFQGNSAPDKSGLPSDRFSAERTGGSVSTLTIQRTQQEDSAVYLCASSMLRTSNQPQHFGDGTRLSIL.

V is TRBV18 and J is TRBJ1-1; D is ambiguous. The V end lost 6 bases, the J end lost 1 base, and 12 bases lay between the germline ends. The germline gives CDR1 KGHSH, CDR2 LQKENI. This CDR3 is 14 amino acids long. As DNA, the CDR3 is TGTGCCAGCTCCCAGATCACGGGGAACACTGAAGCTTTCTTT. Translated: CASSQITGNTEAFF.

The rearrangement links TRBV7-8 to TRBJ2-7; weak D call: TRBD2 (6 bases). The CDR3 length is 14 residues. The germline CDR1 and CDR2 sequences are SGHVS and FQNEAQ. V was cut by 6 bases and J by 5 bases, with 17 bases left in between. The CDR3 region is CASSLTSGDHEQYF. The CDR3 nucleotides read TGTGCCAGCAGTTTAACCTCGGGGGACCACGAGCAGTACTTC.

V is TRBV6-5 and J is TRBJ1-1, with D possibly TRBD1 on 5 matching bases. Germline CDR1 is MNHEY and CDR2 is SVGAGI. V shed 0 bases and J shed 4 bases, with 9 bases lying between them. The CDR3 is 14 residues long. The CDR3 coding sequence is TGTGCCAGCAGTTACTCTAGGGGTATCACTGAAGCTTTCTTT. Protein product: CASSYSRGITEAFF.

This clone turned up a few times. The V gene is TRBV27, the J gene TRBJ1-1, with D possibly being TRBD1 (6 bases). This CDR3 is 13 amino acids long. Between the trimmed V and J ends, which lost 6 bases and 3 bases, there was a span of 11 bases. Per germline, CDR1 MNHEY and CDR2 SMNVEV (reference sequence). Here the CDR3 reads CASRGGIHTEAFF. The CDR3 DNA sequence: TGTGCCAGCAGAGGGGGTATTCACACTGAAGCTTTCTTT.

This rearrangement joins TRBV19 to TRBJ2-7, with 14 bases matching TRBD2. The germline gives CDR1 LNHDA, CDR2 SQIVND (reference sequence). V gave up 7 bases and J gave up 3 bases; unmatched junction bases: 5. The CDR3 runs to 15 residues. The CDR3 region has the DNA TGTGCCAGTACTGGACTAGCGGGAGGAAACTACGAGCAGTACTTC. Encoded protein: CASTGLAGGNYEQYF.